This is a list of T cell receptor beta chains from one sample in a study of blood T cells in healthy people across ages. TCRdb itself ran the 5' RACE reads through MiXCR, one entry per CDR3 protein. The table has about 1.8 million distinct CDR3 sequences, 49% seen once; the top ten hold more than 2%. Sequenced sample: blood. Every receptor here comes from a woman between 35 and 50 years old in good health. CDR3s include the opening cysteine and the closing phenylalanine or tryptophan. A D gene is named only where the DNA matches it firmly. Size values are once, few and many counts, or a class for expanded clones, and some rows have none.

CCARPWGTGTGIPEQYF	TGCTGTGCTAGACCCTGGGGGACGGGGACAGGGATCCCCGAGCAGTACTTC	.	TRBD1	TRBV20-1	TRBJ2-7
CASSPTGTSGRSDTQYF	TGTGCCAGCAGCCCAACTGGGACTAGCGGGCGTTCAGATACGCAGTATTTT	.	TRBD2	TRBV11-2	TRBJ2-3
CASSYLSPGTGGNGYTF	TGTGCCAGCAGTTATTTAAGTCCCGGGACAGGGGGCAATGGCTACACCTTC	.	TRBD1	TRBV6-5	TRBJ1-2
CASSLGRGLSAETQYF	TGCGCTAGCAGCTTGGGGAGGGGGTTGTCGGCAGAGACCCAGTACTTC	.	.	TRBV5-1	TRBJ2-5
CSAREWAGGPYEQYF	TGCAGTGCTAGAGAATGGGCGGGGGGGCCCTACGAGCAGTACTTC	.	TRBD2	TRBV20-1	TRBJ2-7
CASREGPSPTDTQYF	TGTGCCAGCAGGGAAGGGCCGTCCCCCACAGATACGCAGTATTTT	.	.	TRBV7-2	TRBJ2-3
CASSQGRGAAEQYF	TGCGCCAGCAGCCAAGGACGGGGCGCGGCCGAGCAGTACTTC	.	.	TRBV4-3	TRBJ2-7
CAITYQGTANEKLFF	TGTGCCATCACGTATCAGGGGACAGCTAATGAAAAACTGTTTTTT	.	TRBD1	TRBV10-3	TRBJ1-4
CSAIDESSYEQYF	TGCAGTGCTATTGACGAGAGCTCCTACGAGCAGTACTTC	.	.	TRBV20-1	TRBJ2-7
CASSQEWRETQYF	TGCGCCAGCAGCCAGGAATGGCGAGAGACCCAGTACTTC	.	.	TRBV4-3	TRBJ2-5
CSARDRASGGAGEQFF	TGCAGTGCTAGAGATAGGGCTAGCGGGGGGGCCGGTGAGCAGTTCTTC	few	TRBD2	TRBV20-1	TRBJ2-1
CASSLAKVATYEQYF	TGTGCCAGCAGCTTAGCAAAGGTTGCTACCTACGAGCAGTACTTC	.	.	TRBV7-2	TRBJ2-7
CASSSGGVKETQYF	TGTGCCAGCAGTTCAGGGGGCGTCAAAGAGACCCAGTACTTC	.	TRBD1	TRBV28	TRBJ2-5
CASSQDTDRAQGYGYTF	TGCGCCAGCAGCCAAGATACGGACAGGGCTCAGGGCTATGGCTACACCTTC	.	TRBD1	TRBV4-3	TRBJ1-2
CASSQGDPGSGYTF	TGTGCCAGCAGCCAAGGTGACCCGGGGAGCGGCTACACCTTC	.	.	TRBV4-2	TRBJ1-2
CASSGTKETQYF	TGTGCCAGCAGCGGCACAAAGGAGACCCAGTACTTC	many	.	TRBV9	TRBJ2-5
CASSLVVGQGRGMVNGYTF	TGTGCCAGCAGCTTAGTCGTGGGACAGGGCCGGGGGATGGTAAATGGCTACACCTTC	.	TRBD1	TRBV11-2	TRBJ1-2
CASSTRERLNYGYTF	TGCGCCAGCAGCACTCGGGAGCGGCTTAACTATGGCTACACCTTC	.	.	TRBV5-1	TRBJ1-2
CASSVSMDTQYF	TGTGCCAGCAGCGTATCGATGGATACGCAGTATTTT	.	.	TRBV9	TRBJ2-3
CASSRRQGDNSPLHF	TGTGCCAGCAGCCGCCGACAGGGAGATAATTCACCCCTCCACTTT	few	TRBD1	TRBV28	TRBJ1-6
CASSLRQGGGTDTQYF	TGTGCTAGCAGCTTAAGGCAGGGAGGCGGCACAGATACGCAGTATTTT	.	.	TRBV7-7	TRBJ2-3
CASSPRQVINYGYTF	TGTGCCAGCAGCCCCAGACAGGTTATTAACTATGGCTACACCTTC	once	.	TRBV3-1	TRBJ1-2
CASSYAAGSGTQYF	TGTGCCAGCAGTTACGCTGCAGGGTCGGGTACGCAGTATTTT	.	.	TRBV6-2/TRBV6-3	TRBJ2-3
CSVVKPEETQYF	TGCAGCGTTGTTAAGCCGGAAGAGACCCAGTACTTC	.	.	TRBV29-1	TRBJ2-5
CASSQLRGRYEQYF	TGTGCCAGCAGCCAACTGCGGGGGCGTTACGAGCAGTACTTC	.	.	TRBV3-1	TRBJ2-7
CSAKYDVGRIRGPSTNEKLFF	TGCAGTGCTAAGTACGACGTGGGGCGAATAAGAGGCCCATCAACTAATGAAAAACTGTTTTTT	once	.	TRBV20-1	TRBJ1-4
CASSPPLGGQQETQYF	TGCGCCAGCAGCCCACCTCTGGGGGGACAGCAAGAGACCCAGTACTTC	few	.	TRBV5-1	TRBJ2-5
CASRKTGGDTQYF	TGCGCCAGCAGGAAGACAGGAGGAGATACGCAGTATTTT	.	.	TRBV5-1	TRBJ2-3
CASSLGDSPDRYQETQYF	TGTGCCAGCAGCTTAGGGGACAGCCCGGACCGCTACCAAGAGACCCAGTACTTC	.	TRBD1	TRBV11-1	TRBJ2-5
CSAVTSGGAPEQFF	TGCAGTGCTGTGACTAGCGGGGGGGCCCCTGAGCAGTTCTTC	.	TRBD2	TRBV20-1	TRBJ2-1
CASSKEPQGSETQYF	TGTGCCAGCAGCAAAGAGCCCCAGGGGTCAGAGACCCAGTACTTC	.	.	TRBV21-1	TRBJ2-5
CASSQETGQNDGYTF	TGCGCCAGCAGCCAGGAAACGGGACAGAACGATGGCTACACCTTC	.	TRBD1	TRBV4-3	TRBJ1-2
CASRALVRTDTQYF	TGTGCCAGCAGGGCGCTAGTGAGGACAGATACGCAGTATTTT	.	.	TRBV2	TRBJ2-3
CSAITSGGTDTQYF	TGCAGTGCTATAACTAGCGGGGGTACAGATACGCAGTATTTT	few	TRBD2	TRBV20-1	TRBJ2-3
CASSSGFGQGGNEQFF	TGCGCCAGCAGCTCCGGATTCGGACAGGGGGGAAATGAGCAGTTCTTC	few	TRBD1	TRBV5-1	TRBJ2-1
CATSDLQPRRGLPGANVLTF	TGTGCCACCAGTGATTTGCAGCCCCGCAGGGGGCTCCCTGGGGCCAACGTCCTGACTTTC	.	TRBD1	TRBV24-1	TRBJ2-6
CASRLVNEQFF	TGTGCTAGCAGACTAGTAAATGAGCAGTTCTTC	.	.	TRBV7-7	TRBJ2-1
CASSPQGGKETQYF	TGTGCCAGCAGCCCTCAGGGGGGGAAAGAGACCCAGTACTTC	few	.	TRBV7-3	TRBJ2-5